This paragraph reports one TCR beta chain. Its antigen remains unknown. Single viable CD3+CD4+CD8-CD45RO+ cells were sorted as the memory CD4+ T cells. This sample is part of a study of memory CD4+ T cells and cytomegalovirus serostatus. General study findings and limits: A US-trained random forest predicted CMV serostatus with median AUC around 0.9. Suggested: most of the CMV-linked TCR signature lies in CD4+ memory cells.

Method: immunoSEQ multiplex PCR; TCRdb's copy keeps in-frame clones and lacks some. Of 65,000 to 95,000 clones listed, approximately 80% were seen once; the top ten hold nearly 0.8%. Sequencing input: memory CD4+ T cells from blood. The sequence was obtained from an adult in good health and CMV-seronegative.

CDR3 nucleotides: TGTGCCAGCAGCTTGGTAACGGGGGCCGGCACAGATACGCAGTATTTT. Translating it yields CASSLVTGAGTDTQYF. The chain links TRBV7-6 to TRBJ2-3; D may match TRBD1 or TRBD2 (6 bases each). Germline assignment: CDR1 SGHVS and CDR2 FNYEAQ. Trimming pared 3 bases from V and 1 base from J, leaving 14 bases between. The length of the CDR3 is 16 residues.